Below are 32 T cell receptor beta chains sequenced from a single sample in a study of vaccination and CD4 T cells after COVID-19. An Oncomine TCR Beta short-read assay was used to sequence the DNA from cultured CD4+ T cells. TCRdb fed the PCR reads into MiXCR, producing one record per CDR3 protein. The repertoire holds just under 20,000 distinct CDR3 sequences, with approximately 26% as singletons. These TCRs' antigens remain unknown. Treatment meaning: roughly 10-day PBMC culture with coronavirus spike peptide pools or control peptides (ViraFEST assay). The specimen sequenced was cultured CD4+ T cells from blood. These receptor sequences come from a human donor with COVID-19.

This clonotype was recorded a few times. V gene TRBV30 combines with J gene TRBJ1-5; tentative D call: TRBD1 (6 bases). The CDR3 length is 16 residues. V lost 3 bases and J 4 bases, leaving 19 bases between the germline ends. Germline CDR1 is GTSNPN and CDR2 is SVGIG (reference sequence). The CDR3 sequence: CAWRGQGKGWNQPQHF. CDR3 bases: TGTGCCTGGAGGGGGCAGGGGAAGGGTTGGAATCAGCCCCAGCATTTT.

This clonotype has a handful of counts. This chain's CDR3 is CASSYTGANTEAFF. The CDR3 region has the DNA TGTGCCAGCAGTTATACAGGGGCGAACACTGAAGCTTTCTTT. This rearrangement joins TRBV6-5 to TRBJ1-1; 7 bases match TRBD1. With V trimmed by 3 bases and J by 1 base, 2 bases remained unmatched. Germline CDR1 MNHEY, CDR2 SVGAGI. The CDR3 loop spans 14 amino acids.

The CDR3 loop is CSAPRRQGAESPLHF. CDR3 sequence (DNA): TGCAGTGCCCCACGGAGACAGGGGGCGGAATCACCCCTCCACTTT. The J gene is TRBJ1-6, the V gene TRBV20-1; TRBD1 aligns across 10 bases. Germline V gene data show CDR1 as DFQATT and CDR2 as SNEGSKA (reference sequence). Trimming took 6 bases from V and 10 from J; bases not matched to a gene: 12. The length of the CDR3 is 15 residues.

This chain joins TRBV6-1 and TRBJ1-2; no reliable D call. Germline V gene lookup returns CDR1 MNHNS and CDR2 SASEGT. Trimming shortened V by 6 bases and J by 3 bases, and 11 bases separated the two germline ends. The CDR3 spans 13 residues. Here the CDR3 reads CASSQELDYGYTF. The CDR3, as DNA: TGTGCCAGCAGCCAGGAGCTCGACTATGGCTACACCTTC.

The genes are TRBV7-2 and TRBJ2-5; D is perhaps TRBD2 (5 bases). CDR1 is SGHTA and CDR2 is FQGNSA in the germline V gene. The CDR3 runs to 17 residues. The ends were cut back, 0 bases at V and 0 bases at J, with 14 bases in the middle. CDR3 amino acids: CASSLASWADYQETQYF. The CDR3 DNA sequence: TGTGCCAGCAGCTTAGCGTCATGGGCGGACTACCAAGAGACCCAGTACTTC.

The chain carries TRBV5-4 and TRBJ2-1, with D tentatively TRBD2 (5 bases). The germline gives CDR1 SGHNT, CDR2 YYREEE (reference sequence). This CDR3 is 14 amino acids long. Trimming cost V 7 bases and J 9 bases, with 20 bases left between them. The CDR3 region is CASSPGERRGEQFF. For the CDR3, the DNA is TGTGCCAGCTCACCTGGGGAGCGCCGTGGTGAGCAGTTCTTC.

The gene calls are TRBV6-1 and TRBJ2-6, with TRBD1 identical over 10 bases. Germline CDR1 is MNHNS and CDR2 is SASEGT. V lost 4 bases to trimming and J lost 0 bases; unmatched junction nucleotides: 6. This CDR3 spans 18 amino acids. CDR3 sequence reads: CASSGYRQGASGANVLTF. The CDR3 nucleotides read TGTGCCAGCAGTGGATACCGACAGGGGGCCTCTGGGGCCAACGTCCTGACTTTC.

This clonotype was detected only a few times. CDR3 in amino acids: CAISVDRPSGNTIYF. DNA of the CDR3: TGTGCCATCAGTGTTGATAGGCCTTCTGGAAACACCATATATTTT. This chain links TRBV10-3 with TRBJ1-3, with D unresolved. CDR1 and CDR2 from the germline V gene are ENHRY and SYGVKD. This CDR3 comprises 15 residues. Trimming left V 4 bases short and J 1 base short, with 11 bases between.

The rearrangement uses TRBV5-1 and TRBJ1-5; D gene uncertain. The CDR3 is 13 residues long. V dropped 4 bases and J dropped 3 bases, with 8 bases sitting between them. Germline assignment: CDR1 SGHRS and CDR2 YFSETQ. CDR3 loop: CASSPGPNQPQHF. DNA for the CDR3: TGCGCCAGCAGCCCAGGACCCAATCAGCCCCAGCATTTT.

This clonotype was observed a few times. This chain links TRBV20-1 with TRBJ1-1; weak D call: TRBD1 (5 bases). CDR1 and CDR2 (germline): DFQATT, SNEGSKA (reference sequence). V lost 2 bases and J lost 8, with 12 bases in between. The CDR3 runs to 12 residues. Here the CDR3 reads CSARPGGTEAFF. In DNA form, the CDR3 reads TGCAGTGCTAGACCCGGGGGTACAGAAGCTTTCTTT.

CDR3 region: CASTTTGTGSYEQYF. The CDR3 DNA is TGTGCCAGCACCACAACCGGGACAGGGAGCTACGAGCAGTACTTC. This chain connects TRBV6-1 to TRBJ2-7; 9 nucleotides agree with TRBD1. Trimming removed 7 bases from V and 3 bases from J; junction bases left unmatched: 10. The CDR3 runs to 15 residues. The germline V gene has CDR1 MNHNS and CDR2 SASEGT.

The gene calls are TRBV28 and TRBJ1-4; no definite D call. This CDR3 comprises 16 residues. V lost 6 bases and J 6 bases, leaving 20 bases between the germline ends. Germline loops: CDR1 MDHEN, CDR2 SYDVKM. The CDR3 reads CASSAFNGVRDEKLFF. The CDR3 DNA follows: TGTGCCAGCAGCGCCTTTAACGGGGTTCGAGATGAAAAACTGTTTTTT.

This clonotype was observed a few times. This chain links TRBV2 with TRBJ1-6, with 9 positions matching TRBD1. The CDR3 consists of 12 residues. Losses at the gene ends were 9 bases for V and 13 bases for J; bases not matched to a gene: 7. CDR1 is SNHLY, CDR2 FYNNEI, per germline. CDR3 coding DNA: TGTGCCAGAACAGGGGGCCTTCCGCCCCTCCACTTT. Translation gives CARTGGLPPLHF.

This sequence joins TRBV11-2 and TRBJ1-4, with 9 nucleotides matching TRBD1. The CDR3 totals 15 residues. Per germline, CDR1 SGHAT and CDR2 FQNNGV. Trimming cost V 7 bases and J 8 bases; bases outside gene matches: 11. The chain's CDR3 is CASNQGTGFIEKLFF. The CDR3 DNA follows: TGTGCCAGCAACCAGGGGACAGGGTTCATAGAAAAACTGTTTTTT.

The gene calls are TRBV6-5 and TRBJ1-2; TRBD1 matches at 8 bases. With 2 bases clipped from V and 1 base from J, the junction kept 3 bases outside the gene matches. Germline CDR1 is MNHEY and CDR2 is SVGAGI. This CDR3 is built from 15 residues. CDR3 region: CASSYGQGFNYGYTF. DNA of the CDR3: TGTGCCAGCAGTTACGGACAGGGTTTTAACTATGGCTACACCTTC.

CDR3 bases: TGTGCCAGTAGTATAGAGACAGGAATTACGGATGGCTACACCTTC. Its protein is CASSIETGITDGYTF. The chain couples TRBV19 to TRBJ1-2, with a possible D match to TRBD1 (6 bases). The V gene lost 0 bases and the J gene lost 6 bases, with 14 bases spanning the gap. This CDR3 spans 15 amino acids. Germline CDR1 is LNHDA and CDR2 is SQIVND (reference sequence).

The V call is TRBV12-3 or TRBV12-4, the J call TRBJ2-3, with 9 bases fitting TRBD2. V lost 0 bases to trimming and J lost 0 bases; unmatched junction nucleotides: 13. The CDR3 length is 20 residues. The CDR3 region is CASSLASWGSGGTSTDTQYF. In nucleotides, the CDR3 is TGTGCCAGCAGTTTAGCCTCTTGGGGGAGCGGGGGGACGAGCACAGATACGCAGTATTTT.

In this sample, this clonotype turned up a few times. The CDR3, as DNA: TGTGCCAGCCGCATGGGGCCCGGGGAGCTGTTTTTT. It is translated as CASRMGPGELFF. This chain joins TRBV25-1 and TRBJ2-2; a weak D match, TRBD1 (5 bases). CDR1 MGHDK and CDR2 SYGVNS come from the germline V gene. V gave up 8 bases and J gave up 6 bases, with 10 bases separating them. This CDR3 spans 12 amino acids. Full variable domain (remainder filled in from reference TRBV25-1 and TRBJ2-2): EADIYQTPRYLVIGTGKKITLECSQTMGHDKMYWYQQDPGMELHLIHYSYGVNSTEKGDLSSESTVSRIRTEHFPLTLESARPSHTSQYLCASRMGPGELFFGEGSRLTVL.

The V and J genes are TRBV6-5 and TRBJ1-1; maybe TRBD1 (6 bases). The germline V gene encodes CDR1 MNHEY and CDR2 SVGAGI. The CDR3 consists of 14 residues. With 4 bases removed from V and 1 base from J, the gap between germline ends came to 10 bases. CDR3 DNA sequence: TGTGCCAGCAGTTTACCGGGACAGAACACTGAAGCTTTCTTT. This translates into CASSLPGQNTEAFF.

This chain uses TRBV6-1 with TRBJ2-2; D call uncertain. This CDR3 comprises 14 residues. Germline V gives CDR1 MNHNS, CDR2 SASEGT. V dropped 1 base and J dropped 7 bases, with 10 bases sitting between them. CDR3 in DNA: TGTGCCAGCAGTGAAGGGGTAGGGCTCGGGGAGCTGTTTTTT. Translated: CASSEGVGLGELFF.

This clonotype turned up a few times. The CDR3 coding sequence is TGTGCCAGCAGCGTAGACGCAGGATTGAACACTGAAGCTTTCTTT. This gives the protein CASSVDAGLNTEAFF. The gene calls are TRBV9 and TRBJ1-1; no clear D. Trimming stripped 0 bases from V and 0 bases from J, with 9 bases between. Germline assignment: CDR1 SGDLS and CDR2 YYNGEE. CDR3 length: 15 amino acids.

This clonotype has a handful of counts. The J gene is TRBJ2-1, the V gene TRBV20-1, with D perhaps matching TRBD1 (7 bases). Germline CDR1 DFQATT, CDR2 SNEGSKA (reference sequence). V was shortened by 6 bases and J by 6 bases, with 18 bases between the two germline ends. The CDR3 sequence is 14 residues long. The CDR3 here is CSAIQGTGSNEQFF. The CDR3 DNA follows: TGCAGTGCAATACAGGGGACTGGGAGCAATGAGCAGTTCTTC.

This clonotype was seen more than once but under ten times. CDR3 residues: CASTSGGTGELFF. The CDR3, as DNA: TGTGCCAGTACCTCAGGGGGCACCGGGGAGCTGTTTTTT. The chain joins TRBV19 to TRBJ2-2, with 7 positions matching TRBD1. The CDR3 covers 13 residues. J lost 4 bases, V lost 7 bases, and 3 bases had no gene match. The germline V gene has CDR1 LNHDA and CDR2 SQIVND (reference sequence).

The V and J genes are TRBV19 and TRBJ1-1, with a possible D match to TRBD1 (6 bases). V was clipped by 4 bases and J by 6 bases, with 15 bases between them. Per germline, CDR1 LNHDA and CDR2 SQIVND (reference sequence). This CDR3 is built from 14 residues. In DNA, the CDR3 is TGTGCCAGTAGTAAGAGCACAGGGAGCGCTGAAGCTTTCTTT. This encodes CASSKSTGSAEAFF.

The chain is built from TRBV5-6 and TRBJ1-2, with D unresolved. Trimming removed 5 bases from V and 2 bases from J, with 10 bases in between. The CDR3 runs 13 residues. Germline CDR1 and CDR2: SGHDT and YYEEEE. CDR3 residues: CASRLDGNYGYTF. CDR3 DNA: TGTGCCAGCAGACTGGACGGGAACTATGGCTACACCTTC.

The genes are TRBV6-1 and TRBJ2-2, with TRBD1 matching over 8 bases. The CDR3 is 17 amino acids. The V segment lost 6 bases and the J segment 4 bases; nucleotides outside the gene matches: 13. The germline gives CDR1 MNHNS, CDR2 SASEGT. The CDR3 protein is CASRLLPQGASTGELFF. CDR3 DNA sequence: TGTGCCAGCAGACTACTACCTCAGGGGGCGAGCACCGGGGAGCTGTTTTTT.

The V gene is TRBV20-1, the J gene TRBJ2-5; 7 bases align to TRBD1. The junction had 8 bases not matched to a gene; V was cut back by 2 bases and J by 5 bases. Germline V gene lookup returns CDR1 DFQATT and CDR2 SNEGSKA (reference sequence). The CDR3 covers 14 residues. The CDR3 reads CSARSRTGQETQYF. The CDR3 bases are TGCAGTGCTAGAAGCCGGACAGGACAGGAGACCCAGTACTTC.

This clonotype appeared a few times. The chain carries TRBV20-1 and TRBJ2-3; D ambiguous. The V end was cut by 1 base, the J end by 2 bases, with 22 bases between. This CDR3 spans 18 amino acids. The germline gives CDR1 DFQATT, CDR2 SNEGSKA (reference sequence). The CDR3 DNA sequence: TGCAGTGCTAGAGGGGCCCTAAGAGGCCACGCTTCCACAGATACGCAGTATTTT. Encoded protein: CSARGALRGHASTDTQYF.

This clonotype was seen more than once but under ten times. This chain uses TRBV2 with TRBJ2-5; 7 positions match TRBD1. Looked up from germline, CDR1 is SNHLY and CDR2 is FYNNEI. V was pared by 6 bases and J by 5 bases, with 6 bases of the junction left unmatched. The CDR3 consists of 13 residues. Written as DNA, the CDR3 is TGTGCCAGCAGGACAGGGTACGTGGAGACCCAGTACTTC. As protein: CASRTGYVETQYF.

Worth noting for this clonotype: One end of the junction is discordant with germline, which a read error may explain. The CDR3 protein is CASNVGSNQPQHF. In nucleotides, the CDR3 is TGTGCCAGCAACGTAGGGAGCAATCAGCCCCAGCATTTT. The chain is built from TRBV9 and TRBJ1-5; D is unclear. The germline V gene has CDR1 SGDLS and CDR2 YYNGEE. This CDR3 is 13 amino acids long.

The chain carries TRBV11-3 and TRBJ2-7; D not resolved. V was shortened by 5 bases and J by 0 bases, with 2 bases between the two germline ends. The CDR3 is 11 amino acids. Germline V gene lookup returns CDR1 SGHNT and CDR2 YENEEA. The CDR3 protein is CASSGSYEQYF. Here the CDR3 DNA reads TGTGCCAGCAGCGGCTCCTACGAGCAGTACTTC.

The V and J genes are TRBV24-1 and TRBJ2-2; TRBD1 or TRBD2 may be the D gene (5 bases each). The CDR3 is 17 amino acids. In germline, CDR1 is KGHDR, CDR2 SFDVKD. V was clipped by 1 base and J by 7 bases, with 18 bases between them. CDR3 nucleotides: TGTGCCACCAGTGATTTAAGAGGGACCGCGGCTGTCGGGGAGCTGTTTTTT. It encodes CATSDLRGTAAVGELFF.